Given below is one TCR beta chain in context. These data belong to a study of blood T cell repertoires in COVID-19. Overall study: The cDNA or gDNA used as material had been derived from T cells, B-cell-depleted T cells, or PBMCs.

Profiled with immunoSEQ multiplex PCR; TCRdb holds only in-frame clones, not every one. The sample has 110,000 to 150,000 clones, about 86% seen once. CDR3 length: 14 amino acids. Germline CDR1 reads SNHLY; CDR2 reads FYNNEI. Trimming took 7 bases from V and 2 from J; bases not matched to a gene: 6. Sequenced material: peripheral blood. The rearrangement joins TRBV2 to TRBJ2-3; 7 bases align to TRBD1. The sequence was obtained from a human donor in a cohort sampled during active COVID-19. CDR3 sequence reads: CASNRGPFTDTQYF. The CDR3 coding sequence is TGTGCCAGCAACAGGGGACCGTTCACAGATACGCAGTATTTT.